Listed below are T cell receptor beta chains from one sample, sequenced in a study of post-analysis software for immune sequencing data. In TCRdb, the PCR reads were re-called with MiXCR into one record per CDR3 protein. Here the sample spans approximately 440,000 distinct CDR3 sequences, over 35% being singletons. The sequenced material came from blood. Every receptor here comes from a girl under 18 with multiple sclerosis. CDR3s include the opening cysteine and the closing phenylalanine or tryptophan. D genes are given only for firm matches. Clone size, where shown, is once, few, many, or a class for clones that have expanded.

NA,TRBJ1-4,NA,TRBV6-5,CASSYATGAEKLFF,TGTGCCAGCAGTTATGCGACAGGAGCTGAAAAACTGTTTTTT
TRBD2,TRBJ2-1,NA,TRBV20-1,CSAQARAGGIYNEQFF,TGCAGTGCTCAAGCACGAGCGGGAGGGATCTACAATGAGCAGTTCTTC
NA,TRBJ1-1,NA,TRBV29-1,CSVERVVNTEAFF,TGCAGCGTTGAGCGTGTGGTGAACACTGAAGCTTTCTTT
NA,TRBJ2-3,few,TRBV25-1,CASSEGTTSTDTQYF,TGTGCCAGCAGTGAAGGGACGACTAGCACAGATACGCAGTATTTT
TRBD2,TRBJ2-7,NA,TRBV5-1,CASRSAGESYEQYF,TGCGCCAGCAGGTCCGCGGGGGAATCCTACGAGCAGTACTTC
NA,TRBJ2-5,few,TRBV6-2/TRBV6-3,CASSYSGQETQYF,TGTGCCAGCAGTTACAGCGGGCAAGAGACCCAGTACTTC
TRBD1,TRBJ1-6,NA,TRBV12-3/TRBV12-4,CASSLRQGWNSPLHF,TGTGCCAGCAGTTTACGACAGGGATGGAATTCACCCCTCCACTTT
NA,TRBJ2-3,NA,TRBV5-1,CASSTAKQGPSSTDTQYF,TGCGCCAGCAGCACCGCCAAACAGGGCCCCTCTAGCACAGATACGCAGTATTTT
TRBD1,TRBJ2-3,NA,TRBV15,CATSSRQGADTQYF,TGTGCCACCAGCAGTAGACAGGGCGCAGATACGCAGTATTTT
TRBD2,TRBJ2-1,NA,TRBV5-1,CASSPTSEGEDEQFF,TGCGCCAGCAGCCCGACTAGCGAGGGTGAGGACGAGCAGTTCTTC
TRBD2,TRBJ2-7,few,TRBV12-3/TRBV12-4,CASSLQVTSSSYEQYF,TGTGCCAGCAGCCTCCAAGTGACTAGCAGCTCCTACGAGCAGTACTTC
NA,TRBJ2-3,NA,TRBV7-7,CASSLEAGGRGDTQYF,TGTGCTAGCAGCTTAGAGGCCGGGGGGCGCGGGGATACGCAGTATTTT
NA,TRBJ1-2,NA,TRBV12-3/TRBV12-4,CASSFGGGQGYGYTF,TGTGCCAGCAGTTTCGGCGGGGGTCAGGGCTATGGCTACACCTTC
NA,TRBJ1-5,NA,TRBV20-1,CSARDPGEHNQPQHF,TGCAGTGCTAGAGATCCAGGGGAGCACAATCAGCCCCAGCATTTT
NA,TRBJ2-3,NA,TRBV15,CATSRSGRGYDTQYF,TGTGCCACCAGCAGATCGGGGAGGGGGTATGATACGCAGTATTTT
TRBD2,TRBJ2-3,NA,TRBV6-1,CASSDLGLAGAGRTDTQYF,TGTGCCAGCAGTGATCTTGGACTAGCGGGAGCTGGACGGACAGATACGCAGTATTTT
NA,TRBJ2-1,once,TRBV12-5,CASGLGFGAADNEQFF,TGTGCTAGTGGTTTAGGGTTCGGGGCAGCTGACAATGAGCAGTTCTTC
NA,TRBJ1-1,NA,TRBV4-1,CASEPHGQMNTEAFF,TGCGCCAGCGAACCCCATGGACAGATGAACACTGAAGCTTTCTTT
NA,TRBJ2-1,NA,TRBV7-2,CASSLEGANNEQFF,TGTGCCAGCAGCTTAGAGGGAGCAAACAATGAGCAGTTCTTC
NA,TRBJ2-7,once,TRBV29-1,CSVRGETYEQYF,TGCAGCGTTCGAGGGGAGACCTACGAGCAGTACTTC
NA,TRBJ2-7,NA,TRBV20-1,CSARSARATYEQYF,TGCAGTGCTAGATCAGCCAGGGCGACCTACGAGCAGTACTTC
NA,TRBJ1-1,NA,TRBV15,CATSTTANTEAFF,TGTGCCACCAGCACGACAGCCAACACTGAAGCTTTCTTT
NA,TRBJ1-2,NA,TRBV7-2,CASSLAVNYGYTF,TGTGCCAGCAGCTTAGCAGTTAACTATGGCTACACCTTC
NA,TRBJ1-2,NA,TRBV18,CASSPGTAANYGYTF,TGTGCCAGCTCACCAGGGACGGCAGCTAACTATGGCTACACCTTC
NA,TRBJ2-3,few,TRBV28,CASSLTVLDTQYF,TGTGCCAGCAGTTTGACCGTGCTAGATACGCAGTATTTT
NA,TRBJ2-5,few,TRBV6-1,CASSLQTKETQYF,TGTGCCAGCAGTCTCCAGACGAAGGAGACCCAGTACTTC
TRBD1,TRBJ2-7,NA,TRBV29-1,CSVETRGRGNEQYF,TGCAGCGTTGAGACTCGGGGCAGGGGGAACGAGCAGTACTTC
TRBD2,TRBJ2-3,NA,TRBV7-3,CASSTSDRTDTQYF,TGTGCCAGCAGCACTAGCGACCGCACAGATACGCAGTATTTT
TRBD1,TRBJ2-5,NA,TRBV7-2,CASSEQGAGETQYF,TGTGCCAGCAGCGAGCAGGGGGCCGGGGAGACCCAGTACTTC
NA,TRBJ1-2,NA,TRBV4-1,CASSQGPRDYGYTF,TGCGCCAGCAGCCAAGGGCCCAGGGACTATGGCTACACCTTC
NA,TRBJ2-7,few,TRBV20-1,CSARSQSSSYEQYF,TGCAGTGCTAGATCGCAGTCGAGCTCCTACGAGCAGTACTTC
NA,TRBJ1-2,NA,TRBV29-1,CSVDRDTNYGYTF,TGCAGCGTAGACCGGGACACTAACTATGGCTACACCTTC
NA,TRBJ2-1,once,TRBV28,CASSEQGAWYNEQFF,TGTGCCAGCAGTGAACAGGGAGCCTGGTACAATGAGCAGTTCTTC
TRBD1,TRBJ1-1,few,TRBV29-1,CSGADRENTEAFF,TGCAGCGGAGCCGACAGGGAGAACACTGAAGCTTTCTTT
NA,TRBJ2-2,NA,TRBV28,CASSPGSVIGELFF,TGTGCCAGCAGTCCGGGCTCAGTAATAGGGGAGCTGTTTTTT
TRBD2,TRBJ2-3,few,TRBV7-3,CASSRTSGTSSTDTQYF,TGTGCCAGCAGCAGGACTAGCGGGACCTCTAGCACAGATACGCAGTATTTT
NA,TRBJ2-5,NA,TRBV5-1,CASSLGDWVRWETQYF,TGCGCCAGCAGCTTGGGAGATTGGGTCCGGTGGGAGACCCAGTACTTC
NA,TRBJ2-6,NA,TRBV29-1,CSATVPGANVLTF,TGCAGCGCGACCGTCCCTGGGGCCAACGTCCTGACTTTC
TRBD1,TRBJ2-7,few,TRBV20-1,CSARLQDRGAYEQYF,TGCAGTGCTAGACTCCAGGACAGGGGGGCTTACGAGCAGTACTTC
NA,TRBJ1-3,NA,TRBV30,CAWQGQAGNTIYF,TGTGCCTGGCAGGGCCAGGCTGGAAACACCATATATTTT
NA,TRBJ2-1,few,TRBV7-7,CASSAQASGYNEQFF,TGTGCTAGCAGCGCTCAGGCGTCCGGATACAATGAGCAGTTCTTC
TRBD1,TRBJ2-1,NA,TRBV4-1,CASSQPGQDLNEQFF,TGCGCCAGCAGCCAACCGGGACAGGACCTCAATGAGCAGTTCTTC
TRBD2,TRBJ2-1,few,TRBV4-3,CASSQDGTVAGGPYNEQFF,TGCGCCAGCAGCCAAGATGGGACGGTAGCGGGAGGCCCTTACAATGAGCAGTTCTTC
NA,TRBJ2-1,NA,TRBV7-9,CASRGQGRNEQFF,TGTGCCAGCCGGGGGCAGGGTAGGAATGAGCAGTTCTTC
NA,TRBJ2-7,NA,TRBV20-1,CSARDLRGVEQYF,TGCAGTGCTAGAGATTTAAGAGGGGTCGAGCAGTACTTC
TRBD1,TRBJ2-7,few,TRBV9,CASSGTGDSYEQYF,TGTGCCAGCAGCGGTACAGGGGATTCCTACGAGCAGTACTTC
NA,TRBJ2-7,NA,TRBV7-9,CASGVSSTYEQYF,TGCGCCAGCGGAGTGTCCTCTACTTACGAGCAGTACTTC
TRBD2,TRBJ2-3,NA,TRBV7-2,CASSTGTSGGTDTQYF,TGTGCCAGCAGTACCGGGACTAGCGGGGGCACAGATACGCAGTATTTT